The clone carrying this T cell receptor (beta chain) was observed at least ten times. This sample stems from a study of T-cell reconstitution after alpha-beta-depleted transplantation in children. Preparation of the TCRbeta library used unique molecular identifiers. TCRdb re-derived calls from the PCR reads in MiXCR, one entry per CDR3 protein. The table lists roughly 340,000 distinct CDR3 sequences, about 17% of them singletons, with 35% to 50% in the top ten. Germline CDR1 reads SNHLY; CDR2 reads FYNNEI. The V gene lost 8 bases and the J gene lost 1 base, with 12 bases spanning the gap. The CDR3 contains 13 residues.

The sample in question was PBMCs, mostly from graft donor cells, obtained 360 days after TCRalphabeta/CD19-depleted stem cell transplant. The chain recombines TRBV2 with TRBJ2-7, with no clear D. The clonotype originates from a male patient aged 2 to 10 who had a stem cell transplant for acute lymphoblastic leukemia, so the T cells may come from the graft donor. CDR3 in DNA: TGTGCCAGCTCTGGACCCTGGTCCTACGAGCAGTACTTC. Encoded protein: CASSGPWSYEQYF. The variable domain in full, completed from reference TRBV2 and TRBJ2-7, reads EPEVTQTPSHQVTQMGQEVILRCVPISNHLYFYWYRQILGQKVEFLVSFYNNEISEKSEIFDDQFSVERPDGSNFTLKIRSTKLEDSAMYFCASSGPWSYEQYFGPGTRLTVT.